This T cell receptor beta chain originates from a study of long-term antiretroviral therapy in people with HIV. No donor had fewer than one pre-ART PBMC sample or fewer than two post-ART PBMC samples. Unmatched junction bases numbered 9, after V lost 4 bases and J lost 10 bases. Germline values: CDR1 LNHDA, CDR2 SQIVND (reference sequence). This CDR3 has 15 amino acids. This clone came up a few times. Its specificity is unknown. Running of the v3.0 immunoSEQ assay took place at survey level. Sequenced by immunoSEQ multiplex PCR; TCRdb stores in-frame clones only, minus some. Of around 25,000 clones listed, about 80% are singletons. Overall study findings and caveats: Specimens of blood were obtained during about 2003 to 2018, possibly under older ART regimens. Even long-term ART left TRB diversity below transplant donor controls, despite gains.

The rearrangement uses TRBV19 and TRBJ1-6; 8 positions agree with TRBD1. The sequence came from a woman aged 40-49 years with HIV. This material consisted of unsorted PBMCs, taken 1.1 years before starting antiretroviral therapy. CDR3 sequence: CASSRVGTGGSPLHF. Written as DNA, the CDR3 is TGTGCCAGTAGTAGAGTTGGGACAGGAGGATCACCCCTCCACTTT.